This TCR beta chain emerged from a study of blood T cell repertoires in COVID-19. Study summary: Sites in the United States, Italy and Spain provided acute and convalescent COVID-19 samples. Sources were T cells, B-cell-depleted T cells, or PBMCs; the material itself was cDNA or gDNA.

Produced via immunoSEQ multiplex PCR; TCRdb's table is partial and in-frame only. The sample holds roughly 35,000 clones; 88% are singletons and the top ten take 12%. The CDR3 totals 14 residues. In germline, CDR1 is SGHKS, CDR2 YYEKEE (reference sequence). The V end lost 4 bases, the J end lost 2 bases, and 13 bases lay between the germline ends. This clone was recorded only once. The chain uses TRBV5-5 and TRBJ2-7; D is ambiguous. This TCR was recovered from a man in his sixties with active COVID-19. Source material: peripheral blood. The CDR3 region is CASSPPTPAYEQYF. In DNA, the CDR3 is TGTGCCAGCAGCCCCCCGACACCGGCCTACGAGCAGTACTTC.